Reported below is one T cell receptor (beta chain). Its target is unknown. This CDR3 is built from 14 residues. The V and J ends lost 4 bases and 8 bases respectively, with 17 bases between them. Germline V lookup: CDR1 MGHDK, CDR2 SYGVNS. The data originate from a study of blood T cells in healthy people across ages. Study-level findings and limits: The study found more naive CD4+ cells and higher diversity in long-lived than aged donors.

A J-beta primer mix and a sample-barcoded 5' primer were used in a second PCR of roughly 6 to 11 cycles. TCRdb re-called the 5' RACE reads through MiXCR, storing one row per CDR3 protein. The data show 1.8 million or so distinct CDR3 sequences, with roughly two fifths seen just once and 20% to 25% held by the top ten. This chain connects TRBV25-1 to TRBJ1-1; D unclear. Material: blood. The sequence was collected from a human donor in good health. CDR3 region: CASSGALRHGEAFF. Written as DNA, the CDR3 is TGTGCCAGCAGTGGGGCCCTCCGCCACGGGGAAGCTTTCTTT.